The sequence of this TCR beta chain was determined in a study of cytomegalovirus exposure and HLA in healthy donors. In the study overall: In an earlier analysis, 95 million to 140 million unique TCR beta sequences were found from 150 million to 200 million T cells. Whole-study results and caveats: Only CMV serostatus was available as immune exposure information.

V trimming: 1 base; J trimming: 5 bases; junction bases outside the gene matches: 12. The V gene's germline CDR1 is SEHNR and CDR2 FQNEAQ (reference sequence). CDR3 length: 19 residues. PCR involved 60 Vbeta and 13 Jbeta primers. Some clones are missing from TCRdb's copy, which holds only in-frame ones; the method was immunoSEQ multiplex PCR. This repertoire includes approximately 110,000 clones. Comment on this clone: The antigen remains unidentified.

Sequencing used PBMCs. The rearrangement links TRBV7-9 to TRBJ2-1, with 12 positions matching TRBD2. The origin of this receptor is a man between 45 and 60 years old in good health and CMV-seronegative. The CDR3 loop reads CASSLERLAGGPYHNEQFF. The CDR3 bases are TGTGCCAGCAGCTTAGAAAGGCTAGCGGGAGGGCCCTACCACAATGAGCAGTTCTTC.